The 23 T cell receptor beta chains given below trace back to one sample, sequenced in a study of blood T cell repertoires in COVID-19. Method: immunoSEQ multiplex PCR; TCRdb's copy keeps in-frame clones and lacks some. The sample includes approximately 150,000 clones, around nine tenths of them seen just once. Sequencing was carried out using peripheral blood. These receptors all come from a woman between 45 and 60 years old with active or convalescent COVID-19.

The chain is built from TRBV7-2 and TRBJ1-6; TRBD1 is a possible D gene (5 bases). This CDR3 is built from 13 residues. Trimming removed 2 bases at V and 10 bases at J, with 9 bases between. The V gene's germline CDR1 is SGHTA and CDR2 FQGNSA. In nucleotides, the CDR3 is TGTGCCAGCAGCTTAAGGCAGGGATCACCCCTCCACTTT. Translation: CASSLRQGSPLHF.

Here the CDR3 reads CASSQRGGARETQYF. The CDR3 bases are TGCGCCAGCAGCCAGAGGGGAGGGGCGAGGGAGACCCAGTACTTC. The chain couples TRBV4-3 to TRBJ2-5; 7 nucleotides line up with TRBD2. J lost 5 bases, V lost 3 bases, and 9 bases had no gene match. This CDR3 comprises 15 residues. The germline V gene encodes CDR1 LGHNA and CDR2 YSLEER.

The J gene is TRBJ2-7, the V gene TRBV13; TRBD2 matches at 10 bases. The CDR3 extends over 16 amino acids. The V segment lost 3 bases and the J segment 1 base; nucleotides outside the gene matches: 6. The germline V gene has CDR1 PRHDT and CDR2 FYEKMQ (reference sequence). CDR3 loop: CASSFPRTSGSYEQYF. DNA for the CDR3: TGTGCCAGCAGCTTTCCCCGGACTAGCGGTTCCTACGAGCAGTACTTC.

The rearrangement uses TRBV5-4 and TRBJ2-2, with 8 nucleotides matching TRBD2. The CDR3 has 15 amino acids. Trimming took 5 bases from V and 4 from J; bases not matched to a gene: 7. Germline V gene data show CDR1 as SGHNT and CDR2 as YYREEE (reference sequence). Here the CDR3 DNA reads TGTGCCAGCAGACCTGGTGGGACTAGCACCGGGGAGCTGTTTTTT. Translated, it gives CASRPGGTSTGELFF.

This rearrangement joins TRBV11-3 to TRBJ1-1; weak D call: TRBD1 (6 bases). CDR1 and CDR2 from the germline V gene are SGHNT and YENEEA. Trimming pared 1 base from V and 4 bases from J, leaving 7 bases between. The CDR3 is 13 amino acids. In DNA, the CDR3 is TGTGCCAGCAGCTTAGTAGGGGGCACTGAAGCTTTCTTT. Protein sequence: CASSLVGGTEAFF.

The CDR3 reads CASSWESRVVNTEAFF. The DNA for the CDR3 is TGTGCCAGCAGTTGGGAAAGCAGGGTGGTGAACACTGAAGCTTTCTTT. The V and J genes are TRBV6-5 and TRBJ1-1; perhaps TRBD1 as D (5 bases). There are 16 residues in the CDR3. The V gene lost 4 bases and the J gene lost 0 bases, with 15 bases spanning the gap. Germline loops: CDR1 MNHEY, CDR2 SVGAGI.

This chain uses TRBV5-8 with TRBJ1-1; D might be TRBD1 (5 bases). The CDR3 loop spans 14 amino acids. V lost 6 bases and J lost 1, with 13 bases in between. Germline V gene sequence: CDR1 SGHTS, CDR2 YDEGEE. CDR3 sequence reads: CASKGDFGNTEAFF. The CDR3 region has the DNA TGTGCCAGCAAAGGGGACTTTGGGAACACTGAAGCTTTCTTT.

This chain uses TRBV3-1 (or the pseudogene TRBV3-2) with TRBJ1-5; D is undetermined. Trimming cost V 1 base and J 6 bases, with 10 bases left between them. Germline CDR1 LGHDT, CDR2 YNNKEL (reference sequence). This CDR3 region has 14 residues. The CDR3 loop reads CASSQGGESQPQHF. The CDR3 DNA sequence: TGTGCCAGCAGCCAAGGAGGTGAAAGTCAGCCCCAGCATTTT.

The chain recombines TRBV7-9 with TRBJ1-1; TRBD1 aligns across 7 bases. In germline, CDR1 is SEHNR, CDR2 FQNEAQ (reference sequence). This CDR3 region has 14 residues. Unmatched junction bases numbered 3, after V lost 1 base and J lost 4 bases. CDR3 sequence: CASSLDTGATEAFF. The CDR3 DNA sequence: TGTGCCAGCAGCTTAGATACAGGGGCCACTGAAGCTTTCTTT. Filled out from reference TRBV7-9 and TRBJ1-1, the complete variable domain reads DTGVSQNPRHKITKRGQNVTFRCDPISEHNRLYWYRQTLGQGPEFLTYFQNEAQLEKSRLLSDRFSAERPKGSFSTLEIQRTEQGDSAMYLCASSLDTGATEAFFGQGTRLTVV.

The chain has TRBV5-1 and TRBJ1-1; TRBD1 aligns across 7 bases. Germline V lookup: CDR1 SGHRS, CDR2 YFSETQ. This CDR3 has 15 amino acids. The junction had 12 bases not matched to a gene; V was cut back by 5 bases and J by 5 bases. The DNA of the CDR3 is TGCGCCAGCAGGCGGAACAGGGGAGAAGAAACTGAAGCTTTCTTT. Translated: CASRRNRGEETEAFF.

This clone was seen just once. An end of the junction does not agree with germline; a read error may underlie this. The chain carries TRBV12-3 or TRBV12-4 and TRBJ1-1; D remains ambiguous. CDR3 size: 13 residues. This CDR3 reads CTSSFEGGTEAFF. The CDR3 coding sequence is TGTACCAGCAGTTTCGAGGGAGGCACTGAAGCTTTCTTT.

V and J are TRBV6-6 and TRBJ2-5; D is undetermined. The CDR3 sequence is 14 residues long. Between the trimmed V and J ends, which lost 5 bases and 0 bases, there was a span of 10 bases. Germline lookup yields CDR1 MNHNY and CDR2 SVGAGI (reference sequence). Here the CDR3 reads CASSPTTYQETQYF. The CDR3 DNA follows: TGTGCCAGCAGTCCAACTACGTACCAAGAGACCCAGTACTTC.

The chain uses TRBV11-2 and TRBJ2-7; TRBD2 matches 14 bases. There are 19 residues in the CDR3. Germline assignment: CDR1 SGHAT and CDR2 FQNNGV. V was clipped by 6 bases and J by 6 bases; unmatched bases: 19. Written as DNA, the CDR3 is TGTGCCAGCAGGTCTAACAACCGGGGACTAGCGGGAGTGAACCCCGAGCAGTACTTC. This encodes CASRSNNRGLAGVNPEQYF.

This chain uses TRBV27 with TRBJ2-7, with 9 bases that match TRBD2. The V segment lost 5 bases and the J segment 0 bases; nucleotides outside the gene matches: 5. The CDR3 loop spans 15 amino acids. The germline gives CDR1 MNHEY, CDR2 SMNVEV (reference sequence). The CDR3: CASSPVRGGSYEQYF. CDR3 DNA: TGTGCCAGCAGTCCTGTGCGGGGGGGCTCCTACGAGCAGTACTTC.

This sequence joins TRBV10-2 and TRBJ2-7; TRBD1 aligns across 7 bases. The V gene's germline CDR1 is WSHSY and CDR2 SAAADI. After removal of 9 bases from V and 4 bases from J, the junction contained 9 bases not matched to a gene. The CDR3 is 13 residues long. CDR3 sequence (DNA): TGCGCCAGTACCGGGACAGCTCTTTACGAGCAGTACTTC. Translated: CASTGTALYEQYF.

J is TRBJ1-1 and V is TRBV12-5; 10 bases are a match to TRBD1. Per germline, CDR1 LGHNT and CDR2 FRNRAP. V lost 1 base, J lost 5 bases, and 1 base stayed unmatched. The CDR3 runs to 14 residues. The DNA of the CDR3 is TGTGCTAGTGGTTTGGGGACAGGGGGGACTGAAGCTTTCTTT. Protein product: CASGLGTGGTEAFF.

The gene calls are TRBV9 and TRBJ1-2; perhaps TRBD1 as D (5 bases). Trimming took off 0 bases at V and 8 bases at J, with 14 bases between the two ends. Per germline, CDR1 SGDLS and CDR2 YYNGEE. CDR3 length: 14 amino acids. The CDR3 bases are TGTGCCAGCAGCGTAGGGGTGGGGGGTGGAGGCTACACCTTC. Translated, it gives CASSVGVGGGGYTF.

This clone was detected only once. The CDR3 DNA reads TGCGCCAGCAGCCGTGGGACAGGGGCCTTCACAGATACGCAGTATTTT. Translated: CASSRGTGAFTDTQYF. The chain couples TRBV5-1 to TRBJ2-3, with TRBD1 matching over 10 bases. CDR3 length: 16 residues. Germline V lookup: CDR1 SGHRS, CDR2 YFSETQ. The V segment lost 4 bases and the J segment 2 bases; nucleotides outside the gene matches: 7.

The gene calls are TRBV7-9 and TRBJ1-1; possibly TRBD1 for D (6 bases). V lost 5 bases to trimming and J lost 1 base, with 20 bases between them. The CDR3 sequence is 17 residues long. CDR1 and CDR2 from the germline V gene are SEHNR and FQNEAQ (reference sequence). CDR3 residues: CASSPRTALDGNTEAFF. The CDR3 nucleotides are TGTGCCAGCAGCCCCCGGACAGCCCTCGACGGGAACACTGAAGCTTTCTTT.

The rearrangement joins TRBV19 to TRBJ2-2; D not certain. The CDR3 has 16 amino acids. The germline gives CDR1 LNHDA, CDR2 SQIVND (reference sequence). Between the trimmed V and J ends, which lost 1 base and 3 bases, there was a span of 12 bases. The CDR3 loop reads CASSIGMAFYTGELFF. The CDR3, as DNA: TGTGCCAGTAGTATAGGAATGGCTTTTTACACCGGGGAGCTGTTTTTT.

The CDR3: CASSPPSGWYEQYF. In DNA form, the CDR3 reads TGTGCCAGCAGCCCCCCTAGCGGGTGGTACGAGCAGTACTTC. The chain joins TRBV7-9 to TRBJ2-7, with 8 bases lining up with TRBD2. The CDR3 length is 14 residues. V lost 5 bases to trimming and J lost 4 bases; unmatched junction nucleotides: 7. Germline loops: CDR1 SEHNR, CDR2 FQNEAQ (reference sequence).

This clone was picked up a small number of times. The V and J genes are TRBV18 and TRBJ1-2; the match to TRBD1 covers 7 bases. J was trimmed by 8 bases and V by 4 bases; bases with no gene match: 7. Looked up from germline, CDR1 is KGHSH and CDR2 is LQKENI. This CDR3 has 13 residues. CDR3 nucleotide sequence: TGTGCCAGCTCACGTGACAGGGTAGAGGGCTACACCTTC. This codes for CASSRDRVEGYTF.

This sequence joins TRBV3-1 (or the pseudogene TRBV3-2) and TRBJ1-2, with TRBD1 as a possible D gene (6 bases). The CDR3 has 13 amino acids. Trimming took off 1 base at V and 5 bases at J, with 8 bases between the two ends. Germline assignment: CDR1 LGHDT and CDR2 YNNKEL (reference sequence). CDR3 in amino acids: CASSQGTAYGYTF. The CDR3 coding sequence is TGTGCCAGCAGCCAAGGGACAGCTTATGGCTACACCTTC.